These T cell receptor beta chains were read from a single sample in a study of cytomegalovirus exposure and HLA in healthy donors. The protocol was immunoSEQ multiplex PCR, while the TCRdb copy is restricted to in-frame clones and leaves out a portion. The sample gives under 150,000 clones, over 70% of which show up once; approximately 1% is in the top ten. The sample was PBMCs. These receptors originate from a man aged 18 to 30 in good health and CMV-seronegative. Both conserved end residues are part of each CDR3. The D gene is left open where the match is weak.

V gene	D gene	J gene	CDR3 protein
TRBV29-1	.	TRBJ2-6	CSVVDSHSGANVLTF
TRBV6-5	.	TRBJ1-2	CASSYSRQAANYGYTF
TRBV11-2	.	TRBJ2-5	CASSPITVQETQYF
TRBV6-1	.	TRBJ1-2	CASSEAQGRSYTF
TRBV19	.	TRBJ1-3	CASSIDRNRPDSGNTIYF
TRBV7-2	TRBD2	TRBJ2-5	CASSLATSGGYQETQYF
TRBV7-2	TRBD1	TRBJ1-1	CASSTTGGAGTEAFF
TRBV27	.	TRBJ2-7	CASRSSVGADEQYF
TRBV7-2	TRBD1	TRBJ2-2	CASSPNRGTGELFF
TRBV6-5	TRBD1	TRBJ1-2	CASSTWGQGYGYTF
TRBV7-9	.	TRBJ1-2	CASSLGVTAGDGYTF
TRBV11-2	.	TRBJ1-2	CASSSGHSYGYTF
TRBV11-2	TRBD2	TRBJ2-3	CASSLMVQRGANTQYF
TRBV18	TRBD1	TRBJ1-1	CASSPLQTGVRGNTEAFF
TRBV11-2	.	TRBJ2-1	CASRRGGGAYNEQFF
TRBV5-6	.	TRBJ1-1	CASSLRRGMNTEAFF
TRBV2	.	TRBJ1-5	CASSGRGFNQPQHF
TRBV6-6	TRBD1	TRBJ1-1	CASRWTGGNTEAFF
TRBV25-1	TRBD1	TRBJ2-7	CASRRAQGAYEQYF
TRBV5-1	.	TRBJ2-7	CASSGLGGANEQYF
TRBV5-8	TRBD1	TRBJ2-1	CASSFLSGTAYNEQFF
TRBV29-1	TRBD1	TRBJ2-1	CSVTTGPEFF
TRBV19	.	TRBJ2-2	CASSYGTLNTGELFF